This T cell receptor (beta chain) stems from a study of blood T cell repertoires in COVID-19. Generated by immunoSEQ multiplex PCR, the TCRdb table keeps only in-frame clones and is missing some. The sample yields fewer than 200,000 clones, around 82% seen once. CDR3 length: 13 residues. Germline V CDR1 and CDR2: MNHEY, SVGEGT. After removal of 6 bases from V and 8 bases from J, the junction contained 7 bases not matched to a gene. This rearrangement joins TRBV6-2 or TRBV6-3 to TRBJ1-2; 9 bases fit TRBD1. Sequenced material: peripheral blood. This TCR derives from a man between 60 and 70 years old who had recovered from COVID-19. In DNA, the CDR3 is TGTGCCAGCAGCCCGGGGACAGGGTTCGGCTACACCTTC. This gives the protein CASSPGTGFGYTF.